This is a list of T cell receptor beta chains from one sample in a study of T cell repertoires in cytomegalovirus infection. TCRdb re-called the reads with MiXCR, one entry per CDR3 protein. This table has around 230,000 distinct CDR3 sequences, 6% to 8% appearing once. The sequenced sample was PBMCs. The source is a human donor in good health (CMV status not recorded). Some clones in this sample may be carry-over from other donors' samples. Each CDR3 is given with its conserved first and last residue. Each record gives: J gene, V gene, D gene, clone size, CDR3 protein, CDR3 DNA. The D gene is left open where the match is weak. Rows give clone size only sometimes, using once, few, many, or a class for an expanded clone.

TRBJ1-1 TRBV12-5 . many CASGEGPEAFF TGTGCTAGTGGTGAGGGCCCTGAAGCTTTCTTT
TRBJ2-1 TRBV7-3 TRBD2 . CASSLTSGRFNEQFF TGTGCCAGCAGCTTGACTAGCGGGAGGTTTAATGAGCAGTTCTTC
TRBJ1-1 TRBV7-2 . . CASSYTRGRDTEAFF TGTGCCAGCAGTTATACACGGGGTCGGGATACCGAAGCTTTCTTT
TRBJ1-1 TRBV27 TRBD1 many CASSLSGRGDWGTEAFF TGTGCCAGCAGTTTGAGCGGCAGGGGGGACTGGGGAACTGAAGCTTTCTTT
TRBJ1-4 TRBV18 . . CASSYAGVPEKLFF TGTGCCAGCTCGTACGCGGGGGTCCCGGAAAAACTGTTTTTT
TRBJ2-5 TRBV20-1 . . CSASPGGEVTQYF TGCAGTGCTAGTCCTGGGGGCGAGGTGACCCAGTACTTC
TRBJ1-4 TRBV28 TRBD1 many CASSQDRGVGEKLFF TGTGCCAGCAGTCAGGACAGGGGAGTAGGTGAAAAACTGTTTTTT
TRBJ2-3 TRBV20-1 TRBD2 many CSARGSSGGDTQYF TGCAGTGCAAGAGGGTCTAGCGGGGGAGATACGCAGTATTTT
TRBJ1-2 TRBV7-2 . many CASSLGLLAYGYTF TGTGCCAGCAGCTTAGGACTGCTAGCCTATGGCTACACCTTC
TRBJ1-2 TRBV20-1 . . CSARVRAANYGYTF TGCAGTGCTAGAGTCAGGGCGGCTAACTATGGCTACACCTTC
TRBJ2-1 TRBV5-5 TRBD1 few CASSLGQSMTYNEQFF TGTGCCAGCAGCCTGGGACAGAGCATGACTTACAATGAGCAGTTCTTC
TRBJ2-1 TRBV7-9 . many CASSLPKGPSYNEQFF TGTGCCAGCAGCCTTCCCAAGGGGCCCTCCTACAATGAGCAGTTCTTC
TRBJ1-4 TRBV2 . many CASSDGQGPKLFF TGTGCCAGCAGCGATGGGCAGGGACCAAAACTGTTTTTT
TRBJ2-1 TRBV7-2 . many CASSLVGNEQFF TGTGCCAGCAGCTTAGTGGGGAATGAGCAGTTCTTC
TRBJ1-2 TRBV29-1 TRBD1 . CSAGTANYGYTF TGCAGCGCAGGGACAGCTAACTATGGCTACACCTTC
TRBJ1-2 TRBV27 . . CASSPLGGAGYGYTF TGTGCCAGCAGTCCCCTCGGGGGCGCGGGGTATGGCTACACCTTC
TRBJ1-5 TRBV30 . few CAWSDISNQPQHF TGTGCCTGGAGTGACATAAGCAATCAGCCCCAGCATTTT
TRBJ2-5 TRBV7-2 . many CASSLVGVETQYF TGTGCCAGCAGCCTCGTGGGGGTTGAGACCCAGTACTTC
TRBJ2-1 TRBV9 . few CASSGRDNEQFF TGTGCCAGCAGCGGCAGGGACAATGAGCAGTTCTTC
TRBJ2-1 TRBV7-2 TRBD2 many CASSLLADLNNEQFF TGTGCCAGCAGCTTACTAGCGGACCTCAACAATGAGCAGTTCTTC
TRBJ1-4 TRBV28 . few CASTATGARNEKLFF TGTGCCAGCACCGCAACCGGGGCTCGGAATGAAAAACTGTTTTTT
TRBJ1-5 TRBV9 . many CASSVDMNQPQHF TGTGCCAGCAGCGTAGACATGAATCAGCCCCAGCATTTT
TRBJ1-2 TRBV15 . . CATSSRGDYYGYTF TGTGCCACCAGCAGTAGGGGCGATTACTATGGCTACACCTTC
TRBJ1-2 TRBV7-9 . many CASSLDLGQTYGYTF TGTGCCAGCAGCTTAGACCTAGGACAGACCTATGGCTACACCTTC
TRBJ2-7 TRBV28 TRBD2 many CASSPISAGLLYEQYF TGTGCCAGCAGTCCGATTTCAGCGGGATTACTCTACGAGCAGTACTTC
TRBJ1-3 TRBV5-1 . many CASSPTGRKNTIYF TGCGCCAGCAGCCCGACCGGACGGAAAAACACCATATATTTT
TRBJ2-2 TRBV7-6 TRBD2 many CASSLPLAGANTGELFF TGTGCCAGCAGCTTACCACTAGCGGGGGCGAACACCGGGGAGCTGTTTTTT
TRBJ1-5 TRBV20-1 . few CSARARGGSQPQHF TGCAGTGCTAGAGCCCGGGGGGGCAGCCAGCCCCAGCATTTT
TRBJ2-7 TRBV5-4 . many CASSLGGGGSYEQYF TGTGCCAGCAGCTTGGGAGGGGGGGGGTCCTACGAGCAGTACTTC
TRBJ2-2 TRBV7-3 TRBD2 many CASSRPGLAGPGELFF TGTGCCAGCAGCCGGCCGGGACTAGCGGGGCCCGGGGAGCTGTTTTTT
TRBJ2-5 TRBV20-1 TRBD2 few CSAHPPGGLETQYF TGCAGTGCCCACCCCCCGGGGGGGTTAGAGACCCAGTACTTC